This T cell receptor beta chain comes out of a study of T cell responses to AZD1222 COVID-19 vaccine. Study-wide results and limits: No repertoire was sampled before or during the peak T cell response, only after it. Receipt of two AZD1222 doses was followed by a rise in Spike-specific TCR breadth and depth. White British donors predominated, females outnumbered males, and clonal diversity was possibly underestimated.

This table comes from immunoSEQ multiplex PCR, and its TCRdb copy is limited to in-frame clones, with some not included. This repertoire shows fewer than 110,000 clones, about 90% found once; its top ten account for 15% to 20%. As to this clone: Its antigen is unknown.

This CDR3 is built from 13 residues. The V end was cut by 3 bases, the J end by 5 bases, with 9 bases between. This sample comprised peripheral blood, obtained on day 0 of AZD1222 vaccination. This clonotype originated in an adult in good health. The chain recombines TRBV12-3 or TRBV12-4 with TRBJ2-3, with D hard to call. CDR3 DNA: TGTGCCAGCAGTTTGGGTATCTTAGATACGCAGTATTTT. This translates into CASSLGILDTQYF.